A selection of T cell receptor beta chains follows, all from one sample in a study of persistence of HIV-infected CD4 T cells. What these receptors recognize is not known. Sequencing used immunoSEQ multiplex PCR; TCRdb keeps in-frame clones, though not all of them. The table lists some 30,000 clones, approximately 66% of them singletons, with roughly 1.5% in the top ten. The specimen was CD4+ T cells sorted from PBMCs after approximately 19-hour stimulation, collected from a patient who received antiretroviral therapy. All receptors come from an adult man with HIV who was CMV-seropositive. CDR3s include the opening cysteine and the closing phenylalanine or tryptophan. The D gene is left open where the match is weak. Rows may omit the clone size; those that give it use once, few, many or a size class.

V	J	D	size	length	DNA	CDR3
TRBV12-2	TRBJ1-5	NA	few	18	TGTGCAAGTCGCTTAGCGGACCTCGGGGGTGTTAGCAATCAGCCCCAGCATTTT	CASRLADLGGVSNQPQHF
TRBV27	TRBJ2-6	NA	NA	18	TGTGCCAGCAGTCCCGTACCCCCAGGGTTCTCTGGGGCCAACGTCCTGACTTTC	CASSPVPPGFSGANVLTF
TRBV3-1/TRBV3-2	TRBJ2-7	NA	NA	11	TGTGCCAGCAGCCAGGTGGACGAGCAGTACTTC	CASSQVDEQYF
TRBV9	TRBJ1-1	NA	NA	15	TGTGCCAGCAGCGTAGGGGGCGTAGGGGGCACTGAAGCTTTCTTT	CASSVGGVGGTEAFF
TRBV7-8	TRBJ1-1	NA	NA	14	TGTGCCAGCAGCTTAGGTGGGCCCTCGGTTCGTGCTTTCTTT	CASSLGGPSVRAFF
TRBV5-1	TRBJ2-1	TRBD2	NA	14	TGCGCCAGCAGCTTAACAGCGGGGGGAAATGAGCAGTTCTTC	CASSLTAGGNEQFF
TRBV5-4	TRBJ2-1	NA	NA	17	TGTGCCAGCAGCTTAGGGGGGGGCCTCAGCTCCTACAATGAGCAGTTCTTC	CASSLGGGLSSYNEQFF
TRBV3-1/TRBV3-2	TRBJ2-7	NA	NA	14	TGTGCCAGCAGCCAAGGGTACAGCTCCTACGAGCAGTACTTC	CASSQGYSSYEQYF
TRBV6-5	TRBJ1-1	NA	NA	15	TGTGCCAGCACTTTACATGTGGCGGGCCGCACTGAAGCTTTCTTT	CASTLHVAGRTEAFF
TRBV2	TRBJ1-2	TRBD1	NA	12	TGTGCCAGCACCGACAGGGGCTATGGCTACACCTTC	CASTDRGYGYTF
TRBV6-6	TRBJ1-3	NA	NA	11	TGTGCCAGCAGCCTCCTAGACACCATATATTTT	CASSLLDTIYF
TRBV5-1	TRBJ1-4	NA	NA	16	TGCGCCAGCAGCTCGGGGGAACTTGCAACTAATGAAAAACTGTTTTTT	CASSSGELATNEKLFF
TRBV7-9	TRBJ1-1	NA	NA	13	TGTGCCAGCAGCCGTGGGGGGAACACTGAAGCTTTCTTT	CASSRGGNTEAFF
TRBV3-1/TRBV3-2	TRBJ1-6	NA	NA	16	TGTGCCAGCAGCCATGTCGGACAACTGAATAATTCACCCCTCCACTTT	CASSHVGQLNNSPLHF
TRBV18	TRBJ2-3	NA	NA	15	TGTGCCAGCTCACCATCGGTTCAGCGCACAGATACGCAGTATTTT	CASSPSVQRTDTQYF
TRBV5-1	TRBJ1-3	NA	NA	13	TGCGCCAGCAGCTTGGGACAGGGAAACACCATATATTTT	CASSLGQGNTIYF
TRBV20-1	TRBJ1-2	NA	NA	14	TGCAGTGCTAGTGGCCAGGGCGTGGGCTATGGCTACACCTTC	CSASGQGVGYGYTF
TRBV6-2/TRBV6-3	TRBJ2-5	NA	NA	14	TGTGCCAGCAGCCGGGGCCGAGGGAGGGAGACCCAGTACTTC	CASSRGRGRETQYF
TRBV10-2	TRBJ2-7	NA	NA	14	TGCGCCAGCAGTGAGCAGGGGTTAACCTACGAGCAGTACTTC	CASSEQGLTYEQYF
TRBV24-1	TRBJ2-2	TRBD1	NA	15	TGTGCCACCAGTTGGGGACAGGGGGCGATGGGGGAGCTGTTTTTT	CATSWGQGAMGELFF
TRBV19	TRBJ1-5	NA	NA	17	TGTGCCAGTAGTATATCGGGACGAGGTTATAGCAATCAGCCCCAGCATTTT	CASSISGRGYSNQPQHF
TRBV4-1	TRBJ1-2	TRBD1	NA	18	TGCGCCAGCAGCCAAGATCCACCGACAGGGGGCTTCTTGTATGGCTACACCTTC	CASSQDPPTGGFLYGYTF
TRBV7-8	TRBJ2-7	TRBD1	NA	15	TGTGCCAGCAGCCGGGACAGGGGGAAGTCCTACGAGCAGTACTTC	CASSRDRGKSYEQYF
TRBV20-1	TRBJ1-5	NA	NA	17	TGCAGTGCTAGTAAGGGGGGTGCGTCGGGGAGCAATCAGCCCCAGCATTTT	CSASKGGASGSNQPQHF
TRBV4-1	TRBJ2-3	NA	NA	18	TGCGCCAGCAGCGCCCCTCCTGGGACTCCCGGGGGCACAGATACGCAGTATTTT	CASSAPPGTPGGTDTQYF
TRBV5-8	TRBJ2-6	TRBD1	NA	19	TGTGCCAGCAGCGACCTACAGGGGGCCGGAGGGTCTGGGGCCAACGTCCTGACTTTC	CASSDLQGAGGSGANVLTF
TRBV4-1	TRBJ2-7	NA	NA	15	TGCGCCAGCAGCCAGGGACCGGCAGGGGCGTACGAGCAGTACTTC	CASSQGPAGAYEQYF
TRBV29-1	TRBJ2-2	NA	NA	13	TGCAGCGTTCTATCCCCGAACACCGGGGAGCTGTTTTTT	CSVLSPNTGELFF
TRBV14	TRBJ2-2	NA	once	15	TGTGCCAGCAGCCAAGCGGGAGCTATCGCCGGGGAGCTGTTTTTT	CASSQAGAIAGELFF
TRBV7-9	TRBJ1-1	NA	few	14	TGTGCCAGCAGCTTTGGAGAGGCGGGGACTGAAGCTTTCTTT	CASSFGEAGTEAFF
TRBV19	TRBJ2-6	TRBD1	NA	18	TGTGCCAGTAGTGCCCGAGGACAGGGCCTCTCTGGGGCCAACGTCCTGACTTTC	CASSARGQGLSGANVLTF
TRBV3-1/TRBV3-2	TRBJ1-1	TRBD1	NA	16	TGTGCCAGCAGCTTTGGACAGGGGGAGGGGAACACTGAAGCTTTCTTT	CASSFGQGEGNTEAFF
TRBV3-1/TRBV3-2	TRBJ1-2	NA	NA	15	TGTGCCAGCAGCTCTCAGGACCGGCCCAAAGGTGGCTACACCTTC	CASSSQDRPKGGYTF
TRBV2	TRBJ2-1	NA	NA	14	TGTGCCAGCAGCCCACGGGTTTCCTACAATGAGCAGTTCTTC	CASSPRVSYNEQFF
TRBV4-1	TRBJ1-2	TRBD1	few	17	TGCGCCAGCAGCCAAGAGGCCAAACAGGGGGCGGGAGTTGGCTACACCTTC	CASSQEAKQGAGVGYTF